The 29 T cell receptor beta chains below all came from one sample that was sequenced in a study of regulatory T cells in long-lasting Graves disease. Time point specified: persistent/refractory GD, antithyroid drugs over 5 years with positive TRAb. Extracted RNA from PBMCs served as the source of the TCR library. iRepertoire HTBI primers and Arm-PCR of CDR3 regions built TCR beta libraries. TCRdb passed the multiplex PCR reads through MiXCR, listing each CDR3 protein once. The sample includes about 450,000 distinct CDR3 sequences, around a quarter of them seen just once. Sample: peripheral blood mononuclear cells (PBMCs), taken when the disease was refractory, from a patient treated with antithyroid drugs. These receptor sequences come from a female donor with Graves disease.

Concerning this clonotype: The junction shows a germline mismatch at one end, possibly a read error. The chain is built from TRBV28 and TRBJ2-2; D might be TRBD2 (5 bases). Germline V lookup: CDR1 MDHEN, CDR2 SYDVKM. The CDR3 runs to 15 residues. CDR3 DNA sequence: TGTGCCAGCAGTTTTGAGAGGGCGGGCACCGGGGAGCTGTGTTTT. It yields the protein CASSFERAGTGELCF.

Ten or more counts support this clonotype. The chain recombines TRBV24-1 with TRBJ2-5, with unresolved D. With 4 bases removed from V and 5 bases from J, the gap between germline ends came to 13 bases. Germline CDR1 reads KGHDR; CDR2 reads SFDVKD. This CDR3 is 14 amino acids long. The CDR3 region is CATSDPGPLETQYF. CDR3 DNA: TGTGCCACCAGTGACCCCGGCCCCCTGGAGACCCAGTACTTC.

This clonotype was seen at least ten times. This sequence joins TRBV7-6 and TRBJ2-7; no clear D gene. The V and J ends lost 4 bases and 2 bases respectively, with 9 bases between them. Germline loops: CDR1 SGHVS, CDR2 FNYEAQ. The CDR3 consists of 13 residues. The CDR3 loop reads CASSSVGAYEQYF. CDR3 DNA: TGTGCCAGCAGCTCGGTAGGTGCCTACGAGCAGTACTTC.

The V and J genes are TRBV29-1 and TRBJ2-2, with TRBD2 as a possible D gene (6 bases). Germline values: CDR1 SQVTM, CDR2 ANQGSEA. The CDR3 runs 14 residues. Trimming took 7 bases from V and 1 from J, leaving 13 bases between them. CDR3 sequence reads: CSALCGENTGELFF. The DNA of the CDR3 is TGCAGCGCCCTTTGCGGGGAGAACACCGGGGAGCTGTTTTTT.

This clonotype was seen more than once but under ten times. The V gene is TRBV4-1, the J gene TRBJ1-4; D is undetermined. The CDR3 sequence is 14 residues long. V lost 1 base and J 3 bases, leaving 6 bases between the germline ends. The germline V gene has CDR1 MGHRA and CDR2 YSYEKL. The CDR3 protein is CASSQVWANEKLFF. The CDR3 coding sequence is TGCGCCAGCAGCCAAGTTTGGGCTAATGAAAAACTGTTTTTT.

J is TRBJ2-2 and V is TRBV7-2; D ambiguous. Looked up from germline, CDR1 is SGHTA and CDR2 is FQGNSA. V lost 4 bases and J lost 5, with 8 bases in between. This CDR3 contains 13 residues. The DNA for the CDR3 is TGTGCCAGCAGCTCTCTAAGAACCGGGGAGCTGTTTTTT. Translated: CASSSLRTGELFF.

This clonotype was detected many times. This sequence joins TRBV7-9 and TRBJ2-7; the match to TRBD2 covers 10 bases. Trimming cost V 1 base and J 1 base; bases outside gene matches: 7. CDR1 is SEHNR and CDR2 is FQNEAQ in the germline V gene (reference sequence). The CDR3 contains 17 residues. The CDR3 nucleotides read TGTGCCAGCAGCTTAGACCGTGGACTAGCGGCTTCCTACGAGCAGTACTTC. The encoded protein is CASSLDRGLAASYEQYF.

This clonotype occurred many times. The chain uses TRBV28 and TRBJ1-1; tentative D call: TRBD1 (5 bases). Looked up from germline, CDR1 is MDHEN and CDR2 is SYDVKM. Deletions cut 3 bases from V and 4 bases from J, with 15 bases between. There are 15 residues in the CDR3. CDR3 sequence: CASSFNAPGPTEAFF. DNA of the CDR3: TGTGCCAGCAGTTTTAACGCACCAGGGCCCACTGAAGCTTTCTTT.

This clonotype was seen only once. This CDR3 is CATTEGGGSYEQYF. CDR3 DNA sequence: TGTGCCACCACCGAAGGTGGGGGCTCCTACGAGCAGTACTTC. The V call is TRBV10-3, the J call TRBJ2-7; D could derive from TRBD1 or TRBD2 (5 bases each). V was cut by 10 bases and J by 0 bases, with 16 bases left in between. This CDR3 is 14 amino acids long. Germline values: CDR1 ENHRY, CDR2 SYGVKD.

This clonotype was observed many times. This sequence joins TRBV7-3 and TRBJ2-7; 8 nucleotides match TRBD1. V lost 5 bases, J lost 5 bases, and 8 bases stayed unmatched. Germline V CDR1 and CDR2: SGHTA, FQGTGA. The CDR3 loop spans 14 amino acids. The CDR3 DNA reads as TGTGCCAGCAGCCTTACAGGGGGGCGTCACGAGCAGTACTTC. As protein: CASSLTGGRHEQYF.

In this sample, this clonotype turned up many times. The V call is TRBV6-2 or TRBV6-3, the J call TRBJ1-5; possible D gene TRBD1, 5 bases. Germline-derived CDR1 and CDR2 are MNHEY and SVGEGT. The CDR3 contains 14 residues. V was clipped by 8 bases and J by 0 bases, with 11 bases between them. CDR3 in amino acids: CASSGGYSNQPQHF. The CDR3 bases are TGTGCCAGCTCGGGGGGTTATAGCAATCAGCCCCAGCATTTT.

This clonotype was observed at least ten times. The gene calls are TRBV28 and TRBJ2-7, with 14 bases aligning to TRBD2. The CDR3 sequence is 17 residues long. CDR1 is MDHEN and CDR2 is SYDVKM in the germline V gene. Unmatched junction bases numbered 8, after V lost 4 bases and J lost 3 bases. The CDR3 region is CASSSPPGTSGSYEQYF. In DNA, the CDR3 is TGTGCCAGCAGTTCGCCTCCCGGGACTAGCGGGAGCTACGAGCAGTACTTC.

This clonotype was seen many times. The chain links TRBV29-1 to TRBJ2-7; D may be TRBD2 (6 bases). The V end was cut by 7 bases, the J end by 3 bases, with 10 bases between. The CDR3 covers 11 residues. Germline CDR1 is SQVTM and CDR2 is ANQGSEA. CDR3 in DNA: TGCAGCGCCTCCGGGGGCTACGAGCAGTACTTC. This gives the protein CSASGGYEQYF.

The table lists this clonotype with a few counts. The chain has TRBV20-1 and TRBJ1-5; 7 bases fit TRBD1. Germline trimming cut 4 bases from V and 3 bases from J; bases unmatched to any gene: 6. The length of the CDR3 is 14 residues. The V gene's germline CDR1 is DFQATT and CDR2 SNEGSKA (reference sequence). CDR3 loop: CSAIKGQPNQPQHF. In DNA, the CDR3 is TGCAGTGCTATCAAGGGACAGCCCAATCAGCCCCAGCATTTT.

This clonotype was counted ten times or more. V and J are TRBV28 and TRBJ1-1; the D gene is possibly TRBD1 (6 bases). The CDR3 loop spans 15 amino acids. Germline V CDR1 and CDR2: MDHEN, SYDVKM. Trimming cost V 3 bases and J 2 bases, with 13 bases left between them. The CDR3 DNA reads as TGTGCCAGCAGTTTGCCGAGACAGGTTAACACTGAAGCTTTCTTT. This sequence encodes CASSLPRQVNTEAFF.

In its sample, this clonotype was seen many times. The chain recombines TRBV2 with TRBJ1-6, with 9 bases that match TRBD1. CDR3 length equals 16 residues. The germline gives CDR1 SNHLY, CDR2 FYNNEI. V lost 3 bases to trimming and J lost 7 bases; unmatched junction nucleotides: 7. CDR3 sequence reads: CASSELGQGMNSPLHF. CDR3 coding DNA: TGTGCCAGCAGTGAGTTAGGACAGGGGATGAATTCACCCCTCCACTTT.

This clonotype has only a few counts. This chain joins TRBV20-1 and TRBJ2-2; no reliable D call. CDR3 length: 14 amino acids. Trimming shortened V by 3 bases and J by 2 bases, and 10 bases separated the two germline ends. Germline CDR1 DFQATT, CDR2 SNEGSKA (reference sequence). The CDR3 DNA is TGCAGTGCTAGTACTCTAAACAACACCGGGGAGCTGTTTTTT. Encoded protein: CSASTLNNTGELFF.

The sample holds many counts of this clonotype. V gene TRBV6-5 combines with J gene TRBJ1-2, with TRBD1 identical over 7 bases. Germline V gives CDR1 MNHEY, CDR2 SVGAGI. The trim removed 2 bases at V and 6 bases at J, leaving 3 bases unmatched. This CDR3 has 13 amino acids. CDR3 DNA: TGTGCCAGCAGTTACGACAGGGTGGATGGCTACACCTTC. This sequence encodes CASSYDRVDGYTF.

At least ten counts were recorded for this clonotype. This chain connects TRBV12-3 or TRBV12-4 to TRBJ1-1, with no clear D. The CDR3 length is 14 residues. Trimming stripped 5 bases from V and 0 bases from J, with 10 bases between. CDR3 in DNA: TGTGCCAGCAGTCCCTCGAACATGAACACTGAAGCTTTCTTT. Its protein is CASSPSNMNTEAFF.

Written as DNA, the CDR3 is TGTGCCTGGAAAAATAGCGGGATCGCCAAAAACATTCAGTACTTC. Translating gives CAWKNSGIAKNIQYF. V is TRBV30 and J is TRBJ2-4; TRBD2 matches at 8 bases. The ends lost 4 bases at V and 1 base at J; junction bases unmatched: 6. Germline CDR1 reads GTSNPN; CDR2 reads SVGIG (reference sequence). This CDR3 is 15 amino acids long.

This clonotype was detected ten times or more. This chain joins TRBV20-1 and TRBJ1-4; TRBD1 is a possible D gene (5 bases). The CDR3 consists of 17 residues. CDR1 and CDR2 from the germline V gene are DFQATT and SNEGSKA (reference sequence). V shed 0 bases and J shed 3 bases, with 17 bases lying between them. CDR3 in amino acids: CSARDWKATGPNEKLFF. In DNA, the CDR3 is TGCAGTGCTAGAGATTGGAAGGCGACGGGGCCTAATGAAAAACTGTTTTTT.

The chain couples TRBV7-2 to TRBJ1-3; a possible D gene is TRBD1 (6 bases). V gave up 5 bases and J gave up 1 base, with 18 bases separating them. Germline CDR1 and CDR2: SGHTA and FQGNSA. The CDR3 has 17 residues. CDR3 loop: CASSPNEATGSGNTIYF. CDR3 nucleotides: TGTGCCAGCAGCCCTAACGAGGCTACAGGGTCTGGAAACACCATATATTTT.

The chain uses TRBV4-1 and TRBJ2-7; D gene ambiguous. Trimming shortened V by 1 base and J by 7 bases, and 20 bases separated the two germline ends. The CDR3 is 16 amino acids. Germline lookup yields CDR1 MGHRA and CDR2 YSYEKL. The CDR3 coding sequence is TGCGCCAGCAGCCAAGGGGATGGGCTGACCGATCGGGAGCAGTACTTC. This codes for CASSQGDGLTDREQYF.

CDR3 nucleotides: TGTGCCTGGAGACAGTCCGGGCGGGTCTATGGCTACACCTTC. It translates to CAWRQSGRVYGYTF. This chain links TRBV30 with TRBJ1-2; D is unresolved. The germline CDR1 and CDR2 sequences are GTSNPN and SVGIG (reference sequence). The CDR3 has 14 amino acids. V gave up 3 bases and J gave up 4 bases, with 15 bases separating them.

Only a few counts were recorded for this clonotype. The chain combines TRBV6-1 with TRBJ2-2; D is uncertain. In germline, CDR1 is MNHNS, CDR2 SASEGT. This CDR3 has 15 residues. V lost 4 bases and J 2 bases, leaving 11 bases between the germline ends. Here the CDR3 reads CASSGGQSNTGELFF. The DNA for the CDR3 is TGTGCCAGCAGTGGTGGTCAGAGTAACACCGGGGAGCTGTTTTTT.

The chain carries TRBV5-1 and TRBJ1-1; TRBD1 agrees at 9 bases. The CDR3 consists of 14 residues. The V and J ends lost 4 bases and 6 bases, in that order; junction bases with no gene match: 7. Germline V gene lookup returns CDR1 SGHRS and CDR2 YFSETQ. The CDR3 DNA follows: TGCGCCAGCAGCAGACTTACAGGGGGCTCTGAAGCTTTCTTT. Its translation: CASSRLTGGSEAFF.

This clonotype was seen ten or more times. The chain's CDR3 is CASSSRPSLYSNQPQHF. CDR3 DNA: TGTGCCAGCAGTTCTCGGCCGAGCCTTTATAGCAATCAGCCCCAGCATTTT. This chain joins TRBV6-5 and TRBJ1-5; D not certain. The CDR3 contains 17 residues. Germline CDR1 is MNHEY and CDR2 is SVGAGI. V was clipped by 4 bases and J by 0 bases, with 16 bases between them.

This clonotype was detected ten times or more. The V and J genes are TRBV2 and TRBJ2-7, with D unclear. Germline V gives CDR1 SNHLY, CDR2 FYNNEI. V lost 7 bases and J lost 6, with 13 bases in between. The CDR3 sequence is 12 residues long. CDR3: CASKTASSEQYF. CDR3 nucleotide sequence: TGTGCCAGCAAAACAGCCTCGAGCGAGCAGTACTTC.

Comment on this clonotype: This CDR3 fails to terminate in the conserved phenylalanine or tryptophan, so it likely reflects a read error. The CDR3 DNA reads as TGCGCCAGCAGCTTGGAGGGCAGCCTGAACACTGAAGCTTTCGTT. Its translation is CASSLEGSLNTEAFV. V usage is TRBV5-1 and J usage is TRBJ1-1; D remains unclear. Germline V gene data show CDR1 as SGHRS and CDR2 as YFSETQ. Trimming stripped 0 bases from V and 0 bases from J, with 9 bases between. The CDR3 contains 15 residues.